Sequencing of this T cell receptor (beta chain) was carried out in a study of T-cell reconstitution after alpha-beta-depleted transplantation in children. Researchers prepared the TCRbeta library using unique molecular identifiers, the study reports. In TCRdb, the PCR reads were re-called with MiXCR into one record per CDR3 protein. The sample holds around 250,000 distinct CDR3 sequences, more than 8% seen once. Trimming left V 5 bases short and J 3 bases short, with 7 bases between. The CDR3 length is 11 residues. Germline CDR1 reads DFQATT; CDR2 reads SNEGSKA (reference sequence). The TCR comes from a human donor who donated a stem cell graft to a child with SCID. The sequencing used PBMCs from the stem cell graft donor, collected from the stem cell graft. The V and J genes are TRBV20-1 and TRBJ1-2; D gene uncertain. CDR3 nucleotides: TGCAGTGCTGCAATTGACTATGGCTACACCTTC. Amino acid sequence: CSAAIDYGYTF.